The source of this T cell receptor beta chain is a study of CD8+ T cells in alopecia areata. The V end lost 3 bases, the J end lost 9 bases, and 15 bases lay between the germline ends. The CDR3 has 14 residues. CDR1 MGHDK and CDR2 SYGVNS come from the germline V gene. Extracted RNA was reverse transcribed, and the resulting cDNA served as sequencing template. Produced via immunoSEQ multiplex PCR; TCRdb's table is partial and in-frame only. The sample contains 200,000 to 250,000 clones, around 62% of which appear only once. Points from the study as a whole: Higher clonality was seen in lesional scalp than in normal scalp, especially in alopecia totalis/universalis.

This clone was seen a handful of times. The antigen remains undetermined. The source was CD4+ T cells sorted from blood, collected at week 0. The sequence was obtained from a human donor with alopecia areata. The rearrangement joins TRBV25-1 to TRBJ2-4; the D call may be TRBD1 or TRBD2 (5 bases each). CDR3 in amino acids: CASSDSRQLAIQYF. The CDR3 DNA is TGTGCCAGCAGTGATTCCCGACAGCTAGCCATTCAGTACTTC. The variable domain in full, completed from reference TRBV25-1 and TRBJ2-4, reads EADIYQTPRYLVIGTGKKITLECSQTMGHDKMYWYQQDPGMELHLIHYSYGVNSTEKGDLSSESTVSRIRTEHFPLTLESARPSHTSQYLCASSDSRQLAIQYFGAGTRLSVL.